This T cell receptor (beta chain) is from a study of preoperative IRX-2 immunotherapy in early breast cancer. The repertoire was sequenced with immunoSEQ multiplex PCR; TCRdb's copy has only in-frame clones and lacks some. The table shows over 20,000 clones, with over 75% occurring only once. Treatment denoted: preoperative locoregional IRX-2 cytokine immunotherapy. Samples came from a phase Ib trial of preoperative locoregional IRX-2 cytokine immunotherapy. The CDR3 has 17 amino acids. Per the germline V gene, CDR1 is LNHDA and CDR2 is SQIVND (reference sequence). Trimming took off 1 base at V and 9 bases at J, with 19 bases between the two ends.

This clonotype was obtained from a human donor with breast cancer. The rearrangement joins TRBV19 to TRBJ1-6, with D maybe TRBD1 (5 bases). Sample: lymph node tissue, taken after IRX-2 immunotherapy. CDR3 nucleotides: TGTGCCAGTAGTATAGCCCCGAGGAGGGGAGGTGGTTCACCCCTCCACTTT. Translation gives CASSIAPRRGGGSPLHF.